This T cell receptor (beta chain) was documented in a study of cytomegalovirus exposure and HLA in healthy donors. The CDR3 length is 14 residues. V lost 2 bases to trimming and J lost 4 bases, with 10 bases between them. Germline lookup yields CDR1 LNHNV and CDR2 YYDKDF (reference sequence). Findings of the study overall: A likely sequencing artifact accounted for one observed cluster of highly shared sequence variants. Most CMV-associated TCR beta chains appeared HLA-restricted in a later analysis. For most TCR beta V segments, an earlier analysis put the productive rate at about 90% or about 30% of the time. A further, later analysis showed that HLA-associated TCR beta chains (compared with equally common others) were more clonally expanded.

Worth noting for this clone: Its antigen is currently unknown.

The PCR had 60 Vbeta and 13 Jbeta primers. Assay used: immunoSEQ multiplex PCR; TCRdb lists only in-frame clones, some missing. Of tens of thousands of clones in the sample, 81% were seen once. The specimen was PBMCs. The chain carries TRBV15 and TRBJ2-3, with D possibly matching TRBD2 (5 bases). This TCR was recovered from a girl between 2 and 10 years old in good health and CMV-seropositive. The CDR3 spells CATSRSQLADTQYF. The CDR3, as DNA: TGTGCCACCAGCAGATCCCAACTAGCAGATACGCAGTATTTT.